A single sample is the source of the 26 T cell receptor beta chains below, sequenced in a study of beta chain features in type 1 diabetes. Study outcomes and limitations: Shortening of TCRB CDR3s, moderate but significant, appeared in all four CD4+ subsets of Type 1 diabetes patients.

The antigens these receptors bind are not known. cDNA synthesis used the whole RNA isolate, giving expressed TCRB sequences. Profiled with immunoSEQ multiplex PCR; TCRdb holds only in-frame clones, not every one. The data contain 640,000 or so clones, roughly an eighth of them singletons. The source material was naive CD4+ T cells from blood. These receptors were collected from a man younger than 30 with type 1 diabetes.

This clone occurred a few times. The rearrangement links TRBV27 to TRBJ2-5; TRBD2 matches at 14 bases. The CDR3 is 18 amino acids. CDR1 MNHEY and CDR2 SMNVEV come from the germline V gene (reference sequence). The V gene end was trimmed by 1 base and the J gene end by 2 bases; junction bases not matched to a gene: 6. This chain's CDR3 is CASSLLTSGRADQETQYF. DNA of the CDR3: TGTGCCAGCAGTTTATTGACTAGCGGGAGGGCCGATCAAGAGACCCAGTACTTC.

This rearrangement joins TRBV29-1 to TRBJ1-1; D is unclear. Germline values: CDR1 SQVTM, CDR2 ANQGSEA. Trimming removed 4 bases from V and 0 bases from J, with 3 bases in between. CDR3 length equals 11 residues. As DNA, the CDR3 is TGCAGCGTTGTAATGAACACTGAAGCTTTCTTT. This codes for CSVVMNTEAFF.

The rearrangement links TRBV4-2 to TRBJ2-2; 8 nucleotides align to TRBD1. J gave up 5 bases and V 1 base, and 6 bases lay outside the gene matches. The germline gives CDR1 LGHNA, CDR2 YNFKEQ. The CDR3 runs 16 residues. CDR3 loop: CASSQVGTGRTGELFF. CDR3 in DNA: TGTGCCAGCAGCCAAGTTGGGACAGGCCGTACCGGGGAGCTGTTTTTT.

This clone was observed a single time. The chain carries TRBV7-9 and TRBJ1-5; tentative D call: TRBD1 (5 bases). CDR3 length: 15 residues. Germline CDR1 and CDR2: SEHNR and FQNEAQ (reference sequence). V gave up 3 bases and J gave up 1 base, with 10 bases separating them. The chain's CDR3 is CASSLGERSNQPQHF. Here the CDR3 DNA reads TGTGCCAGCAGCTTGGGGGAACGAAGCAATCAGCCCCAGCATTTT.

This chain joins TRBV19 and TRBJ2-5; D gene unclear. This CDR3 comprises 14 residues. The V end was cut by 6 bases, the J end by 5 bases, with 16 bases between. Germline loops: CDR1 LNHDA, CDR2 SQIVND (reference sequence). CDR3 sequence: CASRFGGTGETQYF. DNA of the CDR3: TGTGCCAGTAGATTCGGCGGAACCGGTGAGACCCAGTACTTC.

This rearrangement joins TRBV4-1 to TRBJ1-2; 8 positions match TRBD1. The CDR3 totals 15 residues. Germline V lookup: CDR1 MGHRA, CDR2 YSYEKL. The junction had 7 bases not matched to a gene; V was cut back by 2 bases and J by 5 bases. CDR3 bases: TGCGCCAGCAGCCAACCGGGACAGGTCAGATATGGCTACACCTTC. This codes for CASSQPGQVRYGYTF.

The chain carries TRBV29-1 and TRBJ1-1; D remains ambiguous. The CDR3 has 13 amino acids. The V end was cut by 6 bases, the J end by 1 base, with 12 bases between. Germline CDR1 and CDR2: SQVTM and ANQGSEA. The chain's CDR3 is CSVAPGWNTEAFF. The CDR3 region has the DNA TGCAGCGTGGCCCCAGGTTGGAACACTGAAGCTTTCTTT.

With regard to this clone: In the same sample, other DNA sequences code for this CDR3. This chain links TRBV9 with TRBJ2-1, with 9 bases lining up with TRBD1. The CDR3 totals 14 residues. Germline loops: CDR1 SGDLS, CDR2 YYNGEE. With 3 bases clipped from V and 4 bases from J, the junction kept 2 bases outside the gene matches. Here the CDR3 reads CASSGGQGYNEQFF. The CDR3 nucleotides are TGTGCCAGCAGCGGCGGACAGGGGTACAATGAGCAGTTCTTC.

This clone was counted only a few times. The CDR3 nucleotides are TGTGCCAGCAGCTCGCAGGGGCCACATGAAAAACTGTTTTTT. Protein sequence: CASSSQGPHEKLFF. The chain is built from TRBV7-9 and TRBJ1-4, with D possibly matching TRBD1 (6 bases). This CDR3 is 14 amino acids long. V shed 4 bases and J shed 6 bases, with 12 bases lying between them. Germline values: CDR1 SEHNR, CDR2 FQNEAQ (reference sequence).

The chain combines TRBV7-2 with TRBJ2-7; TRBD2 agrees at 7 bases. The CDR3 totals 17 residues. V trimming: 5 bases; J trimming: 4 bases; junction bases outside the gene matches: 17. Per the germline V gene, CDR1 is SGHTA and CDR2 is FQGNSA. The CDR3 DNA reads TGTGCCAGCAGCGACCTAGGGTATAGCGGGTCCTGGTACGAGCAGTACTTC. Translating gives CASSDLGYSGSWYEQYF.

The chain combines TRBV10-3 with TRBJ1-1; D may be TRBD1 (6 bases). V lost 3 bases and J lost 0, with 17 bases in between. CDR3 size: 17 residues. From germline, CDR1 is ENHRY and CDR2 SYGVKD. The CDR3 nucleotides read TGTGCCATCAGTGAATCGGGGAACAGGGCAATGAACACTGAAGCTTTCTTT. Translation gives CAISESGNRAMNTEAFF.

This clone was counted a few times. The J gene is TRBJ2-7, the V gene TRBV4-1, with 9 nucleotides matching TRBD1. The CDR3 runs to 15 residues. Germline trimming cut 3 bases from V and 3 bases from J; bases unmatched to any gene: 6. Germline assignment: CDR1 MGHRA and CDR2 YSYEKL. CDR3 amino acids: CASSQGQGTIYEQYF. For the CDR3, the DNA is TGCGCCAGCAGCCAGGGACAGGGAACTATCTACGAGCAGTACTTC.

The chain is built from TRBV21-1 and TRBJ2-6; TRBD1 is the table's D call, not checked against the DNA. TRBV21-1 represents a pseudogene. The CDR3 is made up of 18 amino acids. This chain's CDR3 is CASTLLDEPSGWANVLTF. The CDR3 DNA reads TGTGCCAGCACCCTCCTTGACGAGCCCTCAGGCTGGGCCAACGTCCTGACTTTC.

Here the CDR3 DNA reads TGTGCCAGCAGCCAGGTAGGGGGACTAGCTGGAGGCGAGCAGTACTTC. It encodes CASSQVGGLAGGEQYF. The genes are TRBV14 and TRBJ2-7, with TRBD2 matching 9 bases. The CDR3 totals 16 residues. J gave up 6 bases and V 3 bases, and 12 bases lay outside the gene matches. CDR1 and CDR2 (germline): SGHDN, FVKESK.

This clone showed up just a few times. This rearrangement joins TRBV9 to TRBJ1-1; TRBD1 aligns across 7 bases. J was trimmed by 0 bases and V by 4 bases; bases with no gene match: 6. The germline V gene has CDR1 SGDLS and CDR2 YYNGEE. The CDR3 is made up of 15 amino acids. CDR3 nucleotide sequence: TGTGCCAGCAGCCCCCGGACAGGATTGAACACTGAAGCTTTCTTT. Residues: CASSPRTGLNTEAFF.

The CDR3 nucleotides are TGTGCCAGCAGTTCCCTCGGGGCCCTAGGGGATGAGCAGTTCTTC. This gives the protein CASSSLGALGDEQFF. The genes are TRBV6-1 and TRBJ2-1, with D possibly being TRBD1 or TRBD2 (5 bases each). This CDR3 contains 15 residues. V was trimmed by 5 bases and J by 8 bases, leaving 19 bases between them. Germline CDR1 reads MNHNS; CDR2 reads SASEGT.

This clone came up a few times. This sequence joins TRBV5-1 and TRBJ2-3; tentatively, D is TRBD1 (5 bases). Germline CDR1 SGHRS, CDR2 YFSETQ. The CDR3 length is 15 residues. Trimming stripped 2 bases from V and 0 bases from J, with 10 bases between. The CDR3 nucleotides are TGCGCCAGCAGCTTACAGGCTGGGAGCACAGATACGCAGTATTTT. Its protein is CASSLQAGSTDTQYF.

This chain connects TRBV7-9 to TRBJ1-6; maybe TRBD1 (5 bases). The CDR3 runs 12 residues. Germline CDR1 is SEHNR and CDR2 is FQNEAQ (reference sequence). The ends were cut back, 5 bases at V and 10 bases at J, with 9 bases in the middle. CDR3 region: CASSGTGSPLHF. The CDR3 bases are TGTGCCAGCAGCGGGACGGGGTCACCCCTCCACTTT.

This clone has only a few counts. The rearrangement uses TRBV5-1 and TRBJ2-7, with 7 positions matching TRBD2. The CDR3 runs to 14 residues. The V gene's germline CDR1 is SGHRS and CDR2 YFSETQ. V shed 2 bases, J shed 6 bases, and the junction held 8 bases outside the gene matches. CDR3 protein: CASSLRLAAGEQYF. DNA of the CDR3: TGCGCCAGCAGCTTAAGGCTAGCGGCCGGCGAGCAGTACTTC.

This clone came up a few times. The chain has TRBV10-2 and TRBJ2-1; D call uncertain. Trimming left V 3 bases short and J 7 bases short, with 10 bases between. Germline CDR1 WSHSY, CDR2 SAAADI. The CDR3 spans 13 residues. CDR3 coding DNA: TGCGCCAGCAGTGAACAGAGTAGAAATGAGCAGTTCTTC. It is translated as CASSEQSRNEQFF.

There are a few counts of this clone. CDR3 nucleotide sequence: TGTGCCAGCAGCGTTGGACTAGCGGGACCCAACGGGGAGCTGTTTTTT. Translating it yields CASSVGLAGPNGELFF. The chain couples TRBV5-4 to TRBJ2-2, with 12 bases aligning to TRBD2. V shed 4 bases, J shed 7 bases, and the junction held 8 bases outside the gene matches. The CDR3 consists of 16 residues. Germline lookup yields CDR1 SGHNT and CDR2 YYREEE (reference sequence).

V gene TRBV7-3 combines with J gene TRBJ2-1, with 8 bases that match TRBD1. The CDR3 covers 12 residues. Germline assignment: CDR1 SGHTA and CDR2 FQGTGA. The junction had 5 bases not matched to a gene; V was cut back by 4 bases and J by 12 bases. The CDR3 coding sequence is TGTGCCAGCAGCTCCCGGACAGGGACGCAGTTCTTC. The encoded protein is CASSSRTGTQFF.

The rearrangement joins TRBV9 to TRBJ2-5; D remains unclear. The germline V and J ends were trimmed by 0 bases and 9 bases, with 18 bases remaining between them. This CDR3 spans 15 amino acids. Germline V gene lookup returns CDR1 SGDLS and CDR2 YYNGEE. The CDR3 bases are TGTGCCAGCAGCGTAGCTCCGGATAGAAAGTCGGCCCAGTACTTC. It codes for CASSVAPDRKSAQYF.

This clone was observed a few times. The chain carries TRBV9 and TRBJ1-6, with TRBD1 matching 9 bases. The trim removed 7 bases at V and 15 bases at J, leaving 14 bases unmatched. Germline V gene lookup returns CDR1 SGDLS and CDR2 YYNGEE. This CDR3 comprises 14 residues. The CDR3 nucleotides read TGTGCCAGCGGTCCTCCTCCCGGGACAGGGAGCCTCCACTTT. It codes for CASGPPPGTGSLHF.

This clone was observed a handful of times. The chain employs TRBV7-9 and TRBJ1-4; D uncertain. CDR3 size: 14 residues. Germline-derived CDR1 and CDR2 are SEHNR and FQNEAQ (reference sequence). Trimming removed 8 bases at V and 7 bases at J, with 17 bases between. As DNA, the CDR3 is TGTGCCAGCGGCACCGGGCCCTCGGCTGAAAAACTGTTTTTT. Translated: CASGTGPSAEKLFF. Full variable domain (remainder filled in from reference TRBV7-9 and TRBJ1-4): DTGVSQNPRHKITKRGQNVTFRCDPISEHNRLYWYRQTLGQGPEFLTYFQNEAQLEKSRLLSDRFSAERPKGSFSTLEIQRTEQGDSAMYLCASGTGPSAEKLFFGSGTQLSVL.

As concerns this clone: Other nucleotide sequences in the sample specify the same CDR3. The chain carries TRBV15 and TRBJ2-7; the match to TRBD1 covers 7 bases. The CDR3 has 14 residues. Germline trimming cut 0 bases from V and 2 bases from J; bases unmatched to any gene: 1. Per germline, CDR1 LNHNV and CDR2 YYDKDF (reference sequence). The CDR3 spells CATSRETGTYEQYF. DNA of the CDR3: TGTGCCACCAGCAGAGAGACAGGGACCTACGAGCAGTACTTC.